This entry lists 21 T cell receptor beta chains sequenced from one sample in a study of blood T cells in healthy people across ages. Primers used in a second PCR of about 7 to 12 cycles were a sample-barcoded 5' primer and a J-beta primer mix. TCRdb re-analysed the 5' RACE reads in MiXCR, keeping a single row per CDR3 protein. Seen here are fewer than 800,000 distinct CDR3 sequences, more than 20% observed once, and the top ten hold more than 3%. The sequenced material came from blood. All receptors derive from a man between 65 and 79 years old in good health.

CDR3 nucleotide sequence: TGTGCCAGCAGCCTCGGACTAGCGGTTAAAGAGACCCAGTACTTC. It codes for CASSLGLAVKETQYF. The chain carries TRBV3-1 and TRBJ2-5; TRBD2 matches 10 bases. CDR1 is LGHDT, CDR2 YNNKEL, per germline (reference sequence). V shed 4 bases and J 3 bases; nucleotides not matched to a gene: 5. The CDR3 loop spans 15 amino acids.

This clonotype has just a few counts. This rearrangement joins TRBV28 to TRBJ1-4, with 10 bases fitting TRBD1. The junction had 4 bases not matched to a gene; V was cut back by 2 bases and J by 7 bases. There are 15 residues in the CDR3. The germline V gene encodes CDR1 MDHEN and CDR2 SYDVKM. The CDR3 DNA reads as TGTGCCAGCAGTTTACCGACAGGGGGCCGTGAAAAACTGTTTTTT. Amino acids: CASSLPTGGREKLFF.

The chain combines TRBV6-2 or TRBV6-3 with TRBJ2-5, with TRBD2 matching over 13 bases. The DNA end is more similar to TRBJ2-7, so the J call may be wrong. The CDR3 is 17 residues long. CDR1 is MNHEY and CDR2 is SVGEGT in the germline V gene. Written as DNA, the CDR3 is TGTGCCAGCAGCCCCGGGACTAGCGGGACCTCCCCCTACGAGCAGTACTTC. As protein: CASSPGTSGTSPYEQYF.

Note on this clonotype: One junction end does not reproduce the germline sequence, and a read error may be involved. The genes are TRBV9 and TRBJ2-3; D remains unclear. The CDR3 sequence is 13 residues long. The V gene's germline CDR1 is SGDLS and CDR2 YYNGEE. CDR3 DNA: TGTGCCAACAGCGCCGACGGTATGGATACGCAGTATTTT. Its protein is CANSADGMDTQYF.

This clonotype was seen a few times. The chain has TRBV2 and TRBJ2-7, with 9 bases that match TRBD1. V lost 4 bases and J lost 1; bases outside the gene matches: 11. CDR1 is SNHLY and CDR2 is FYNNEI in the germline V gene. CDR3 size: 17 residues. This CDR3 reads CASSAGKTTGGSYEQYF. CDR3 bases: TGTGCCAGCAGTGCCGGTAAGACGACAGGGGGATCCTACGAGCAGTACTTC. Together with reference TRBV2 and TRBJ2-7, the CDR3 gives the full variable domain: EPEVTQTPSHQVTQMGQEVILRCVPISNHLYFYWYRQILGQKVEFLVSFYNNEISEKSEIFDDQFSVERPDGSNFTLKIRSTKLEDSAMYFCASSAGKTTGGSYEQYFGPGTRLTVT.

The chain employs TRBV29-1 and TRBJ1-1, with 9 positions matching TRBD1. This CDR3 has 14 residues. CDR1 and CDR2 from the germline V gene are SQVTM and ANQGSEA. Germline trimming cut 0 bases from V and 6 bases from J; bases unmatched to any gene: 5. For the CDR3, the DNA is TGCAGCGTTGAAGATACAGGGGGCCGTGCTGAAGCTTTCTTT. Amino acids: CSVEDTGGRAEAFF.

This rearrangement joins TRBV7-2 to TRBJ1-3, with D perhaps TRBD1 (5 bases). V was cut by 1 base and J by 3 bases, with 13 bases left in between. Germline loops: CDR1 SGHTA, CDR2 FQGNSA. The CDR3 is 16 residues long. The chain's CDR3 is CASSLEAGGGGNTIYF. The DNA of the CDR3 is TGTGCCAGCAGCTTAGAGGCCGGGGGTGGTGGAAACACCATATATTTT.

J is TRBJ2-7 and V is TRBV28, with TRBD1 matching 10 bases. The tail of the sequence fits TRBJ2-5 better, so the J call may be wrong. CDR1 is MDHEN and CDR2 is SYDVKM in the germline V gene. The CDR3 loop spans 16 amino acids. The CDR3 DNA sequence: TGTGCCAGCAGTTTATCGCCGACAGGGGGCAGAGAGACCCAGTACTTC. Translation: CASSLSPTGGRETQYF.

This clonotype showed up just a few times. The chain links TRBV5-1 to TRBJ2-1; weak D call: TRBD2 (5 bases). The CDR3 extends over 12 amino acids. Germline V gene lookup returns CDR1 SGHRS and CDR2 YFSETQ. V was pared by 6 bases and J by 4 bases, with 8 bases between. The DNA for the CDR3 is TGCGCCAGCAACGAGGGTTACAATGAGCAGTTCTTC. Encoded protein: CASNEGYNEQFF.

At least ten counts were recorded for this clonotype. V gene TRBV5-1 combines with J gene TRBJ2-5; D ambiguous. The germline CDR1 and CDR2 sequences are SGHRS and YFSETQ. With 0 bases removed from V and 1 base from J, the gap between germline ends came to 7 bases. CDR3 size: 14 residues. This chain's CDR3 is CASSLANSQETQYF. Here the CDR3 DNA reads TGCGCCAGCAGCTTGGCCAACAGCCAAGAGACCCAGTACTTC. The variable domain in full, with the rest retrieved from reference TRBV5-1 and TRBJ2-5, is KAGVTQTPRYLIKTRGQQVTLSCSPISGHRSVSWYQQTPGQGLQFLFEYFSETQRNKGNFPGRFSGRQFSNSRSEMNVSTLELGDSALYLCASSLANSQETQYFGPGTRLLVL.

The CDR3 bases are TGCAGTGCTAGAGGGGACATGCTGCAGTACTTC. This encodes CSARGDMLQYF. The chain employs TRBV20-1 and TRBJ2-7; D is possibly TRBD1 (6 bases). Trimming pared 1 base from V and 9 bases from J, leaving 10 bases between. The CDR3 covers 11 residues. CDR1 and CDR2 (germline): DFQATT, SNEGSKA (reference sequence).

The chain employs TRBV7-6 and TRBJ1-4; 10 nucleotides agree with TRBD1. The CDR3 has 14 amino acids. The V gene's germline CDR1 is SGHVS and CDR2 FNYEAQ. V dropped 5 bases and J dropped 10; count of bases not matched to a gene: 7. CDR3 coding DNA: TGTGCCAGCAGCCCCCGGACAGGGGGAACAAAACTGTTTTTT. Encoded protein: CASSPRTGGTKLFF.

V and J are TRBV6-6 and TRBJ2-4, with D uncertain. This CDR3 comprises 14 residues. Trimming removed 5 bases at V and 5 bases at J, with 13 bases between. Per the germline V gene, CDR1 is MNHNY and CDR2 is SVGAGI (reference sequence). In DNA form, the CDR3 reads TGTGCCAGCAGTCCAGGTCTGAGCGAAAACATTCAGTACTTC. Amino acid sequence: CASSPGLSENIQYF.

The V gene is TRBV3-1, the J gene TRBJ1-1; 7 bases align to TRBD1. This CDR3 is built from 11 residues. The junction had 3 bases not matched to a gene; V was cut back by 7 bases and J by 7 bases. Germline V gives CDR1 LGHDT, CDR2 YNNKEL (reference sequence). This chain's CDR3 is CASKGANEAFF. CDR3 DNA sequence: TGTGCCAGCAAGGGGGCAAATGAAGCTTTCTTT.

The table lists this clonotype with a few counts. The V call is TRBV7-3, the J call TRBJ2-3; TRBD2 might be the D (7 bases). The germline gives CDR1 SGHTA, CDR2 FQGTGA. V was shortened by 6 bases and J by 4 bases, with 23 bases between the two germline ends. There are 17 residues in the CDR3. CDR3 loop: CASSLQGGASVADTQYF. The CDR3 DNA reads as TGTGCCAGCAGTCTACAGGGAGGGGCTAGCGTCGCAGATACGCAGTATTTT.

This clonotype showed up many times. The chain uses TRBV24-1 and TRBJ2-3, with 11 bases matching TRBD2. The CDR3 extends over 16 amino acids. J was trimmed by 5 bases and V by 4 bases; bases with no gene match: 7. From germline, CDR1 is KGHDR and CDR2 SFDVKD. In nucleotides, the CDR3 is TGTGCCACCAGTGAACCTACTAGCGGGAGCGTAGATACGCAGTATTTT. It specifies CATSEPTSGSVDTQYF.

This clonotype was picked up a small number of times. The V and J genes are TRBV3-1 and TRBJ2-7, with unresolved D. This CDR3 has 11 amino acids. Trimming left V 2 bases short and J 6 bases short, with 5 bases between. The V gene's germline CDR1 is LGHDT and CDR2 YNNKEL (reference sequence). CDR3 residues: CASSQMAEQYF. CDR3 DNA sequence: TGTGCCAGCAGCCAAATGGCCGAGCAGTACTTC.

This rearrangement joins TRBV29-1 to TRBJ2-5; TRBD2 is a possible D gene (6 bases). Germline V gives CDR1 SQVTM, CDR2 ANQGSEA. Deletions cut 6 bases from V and 0 bases from J, with 20 bases between. There are 16 residues in the CDR3. The CDR3 is CSVEKYDGTHQETQYF. For the CDR3, the DNA is TGCAGCGTGGAGAAATACGACGGGACTCACCAAGAGACCCAGTACTTC.

This clonotype was counted ten times or more. This chain joins TRBV7-9 and TRBJ2-3, with 10 nucleotides matching TRBD2. With V trimmed by 5 bases and J by 2 bases, 4 bases remained unmatched. Germline V lookup: CDR1 SEHNR, CDR2 FQNEAQ (reference sequence). The length of the CDR3 is 15 residues. The CDR3 DNA reads as TGTGCCAGCAGCCGACTAGCGGGTTCCACAGATACGCAGTATTTT. Protein product: CASSRLAGSTDTQYF.

This clonotype was counted a few times. The chain recombines TRBV20-1 with TRBJ2-1, with 12 bases matching TRBD2. V was clipped by 6 bases and J by 0 bases; unmatched bases: 6. The V gene's germline CDR1 is DFQATT and CDR2 SNEGSKA (reference sequence). The CDR3 runs 16 residues. CDR3 protein: CSAPLAGGNSYNEQFF. CDR3 in DNA: TGCAGTGCGCCACTAGCGGGAGGTAACTCCTACAATGAGCAGTTCTTC.

This clonotype showed up many times. The chain is built from TRBV29-1 and TRBJ2-4; D uncertain. The CDR3 has 13 residues. Germline CDR1 and CDR2: SQVTM and ANQGSEA. V was clipped by 4 bases and J by 0 bases, with 7 bases between them. CDR3 nucleotide sequence: TGCAGCGTTGCGGTTCTAGCCAAAAACATTCAGTACTTC. Residues: CSVAVLAKNIQYF.